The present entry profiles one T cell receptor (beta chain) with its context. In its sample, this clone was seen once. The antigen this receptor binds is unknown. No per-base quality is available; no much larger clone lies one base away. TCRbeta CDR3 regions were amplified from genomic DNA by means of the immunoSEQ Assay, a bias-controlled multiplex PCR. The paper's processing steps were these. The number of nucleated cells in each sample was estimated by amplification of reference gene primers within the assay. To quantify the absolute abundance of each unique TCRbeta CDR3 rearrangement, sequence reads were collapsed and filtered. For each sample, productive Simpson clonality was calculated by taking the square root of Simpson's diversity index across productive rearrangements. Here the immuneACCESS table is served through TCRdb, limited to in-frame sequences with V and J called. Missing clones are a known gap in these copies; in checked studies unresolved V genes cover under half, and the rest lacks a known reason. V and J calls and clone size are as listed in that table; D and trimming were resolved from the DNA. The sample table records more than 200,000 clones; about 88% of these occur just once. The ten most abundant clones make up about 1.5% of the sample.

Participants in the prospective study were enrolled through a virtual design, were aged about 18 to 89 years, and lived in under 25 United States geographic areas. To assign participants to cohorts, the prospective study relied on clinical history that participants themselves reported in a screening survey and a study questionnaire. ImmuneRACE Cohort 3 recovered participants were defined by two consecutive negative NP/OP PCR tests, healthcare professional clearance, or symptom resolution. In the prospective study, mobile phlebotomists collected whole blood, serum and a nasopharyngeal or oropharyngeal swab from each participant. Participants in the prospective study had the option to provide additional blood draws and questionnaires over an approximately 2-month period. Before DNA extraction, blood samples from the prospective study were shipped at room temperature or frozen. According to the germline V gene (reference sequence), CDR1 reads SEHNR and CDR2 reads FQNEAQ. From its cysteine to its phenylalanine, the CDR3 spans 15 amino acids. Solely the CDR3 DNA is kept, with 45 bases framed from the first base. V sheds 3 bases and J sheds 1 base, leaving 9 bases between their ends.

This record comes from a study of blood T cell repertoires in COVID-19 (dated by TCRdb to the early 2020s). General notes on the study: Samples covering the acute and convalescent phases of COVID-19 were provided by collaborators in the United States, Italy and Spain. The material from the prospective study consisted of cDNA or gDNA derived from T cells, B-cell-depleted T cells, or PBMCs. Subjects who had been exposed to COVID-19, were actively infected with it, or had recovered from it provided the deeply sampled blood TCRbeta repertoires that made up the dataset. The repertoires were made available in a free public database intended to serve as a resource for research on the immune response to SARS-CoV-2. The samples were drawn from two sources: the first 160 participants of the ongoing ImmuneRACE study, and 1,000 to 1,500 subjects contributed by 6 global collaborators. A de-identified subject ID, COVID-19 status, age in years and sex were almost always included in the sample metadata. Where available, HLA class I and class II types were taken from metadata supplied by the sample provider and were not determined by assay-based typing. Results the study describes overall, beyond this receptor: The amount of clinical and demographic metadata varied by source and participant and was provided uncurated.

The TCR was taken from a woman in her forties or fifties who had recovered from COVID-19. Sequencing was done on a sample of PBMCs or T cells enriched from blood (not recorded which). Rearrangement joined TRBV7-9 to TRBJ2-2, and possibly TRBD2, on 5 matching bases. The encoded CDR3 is CASSFPSGNTGELFF. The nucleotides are TGTGCCAGCAGCTTTCCCAGCGGGAACACCGGGGAGCTGTTTTTT.